The next 9 T cell receptor beta chains were all read from a single sample in a study of blood T cell repertoires in COVID-19. Sequencing was performed with immunoSEQ multiplex PCR; in TCRdb, only in-frame clones are kept and a portion is missing. The table has under 200,000 clones, 82% seen once. The specimen was peripheral blood. These receptors originate from a woman aged 60 to 75 with COVID-19, enrolled during active disease.

This chain links TRBV6-1 with TRBJ2-1; 7 nucleotides line up with TRBD2. After removal of 0 bases from V and 12 bases from J, the junction contained 11 bases not matched to a gene. Germline V gene lookup returns CDR1 MNHNS and CDR2 SASEGT. The CDR3 is made up of 15 amino acids. The CDR3 sequence: CASSEAGLADLLQFF. For the CDR3, the DNA is TGTGCCAGCAGTGAAGCAGGTCTAGCGGACCTTTTGCAGTTCTTC.

The chain combines TRBV28 with TRBJ2-7; 10 bases fit TRBD2. Trimming at V came to 3 bases and at J to 6 bases, leaving 11 bases not matched to a gene. CDR3 length: 16 residues. Germline V gene data show CDR1 as MDHEN and CDR2 as SYDVKM. CDR3 in amino acids: CASSFARLAGVSEQYF. Written as DNA, the CDR3 is TGTGCCAGCAGTTTCGCTCGGCTAGCGGGAGTTAGCGAGCAGTACTTC.

The chain's CDR3 is CASSSGPIRLFF. The CDR3 bases are TGTGCCAGTAGTTCTGGGCCCATCAGGCTGTTTTTT. The V call is TRBV19, the J call TRBJ1-4; D is unclear. CDR3 length: 12 residues. Trimming took off 5 bases at V and 14 bases at J, with 15 bases between the two ends. Germline V gene data show CDR1 as LNHDA and CDR2 as SQIVND (reference sequence).

The count of this clone is one. V and J are TRBV7-9 and TRBJ1-5; 7 nucleotides line up with TRBD1. V was pared by 6 bases and J by 0 bases, with 11 bases of the junction left unmatched. The CDR3 totals 17 residues. Germline CDR1 and CDR2: SEHNR and FQNEAQ (reference sequence). CDR3 protein: CASRRLIDRDSNQPQHF. The CDR3 region has the DNA TGTGCCAGCAGAAGGCTGATTGACAGGGATAGCAATCAGCCCCAGCATTTT.

The gene calls are TRBV11-3 and TRBJ2-5; D call uncertain. This CDR3 has 13 amino acids. Germline V gene sequence: CDR1 SGHNT, CDR2 YENEEA. V was clipped by 1 base and J by 4 bases, with 7 bases between them. The CDR3 loop reads CASSLGPRETQYF. The CDR3 DNA is TGTGCCAGCAGCTTAGGCCCGAGAGAGACCCAGTACTTC.

This chain links TRBV27 with TRBJ1-4; 8 bases fit TRBD1. In germline, CDR1 is MNHEY, CDR2 SMNVEV (reference sequence). V was clipped by 4 bases and J by 7 bases; unmatched bases: 8. The CDR3 loop spans 15 amino acids. The CDR3 DNA sequence: TGTGCCAGCAGTTCATCCACGGGACAGGTTGAAAAACTGTTTTTT. Translation gives CASSSSTGQVEKLFF. The full variable domain, in which reference TRBV27 and TRBJ1-4 provide the parts outside the CDR3, is EAQVTQNPRYLITVTGKKLTVTCSQNMNHEYMSWYRQDPGLGLRQIYYSMNVEVTDKGDVPEGYKVSRKEKRNFPLILESPSPNQTSLYFCASSSSTGQVEKLFFGSGTQLSVL.

This clone occurred once. V gene TRBV21-1 combines with J gene TRBJ1-1; TRBD1, the D gene given by the table, was not confirmed from the DNA. TRBV21-1 is noted as a pseudogene. The CDR3 is 18 amino acids. CDR3 in amino acids: CASSKWTDPGQGATEAFF. The CDR3 bases are TGTGCCAGCAGCAAATGGACCGATCCGGGACAGGGGGCGACTGAAGCTTTCTTT.

In its sample, this clone was seen a few times. This chain connects TRBV5-4 to TRBJ1-2, with TRBD1 matching 9 bases. Germline loops: CDR1 SGHNT, CDR2 YYREEE (reference sequence). This CDR3 is built from 14 residues. V gave up 3 bases and J gave up 8 bases; unmatched junction bases: 8. The DNA of the CDR3 is TGTGCCAGCAGCTACACAGGGGGCGGGAGGGGCTACACCTTC. It encodes CASSYTGGGRGYTF.

The chain has TRBV28 and TRBJ1-6, with 8 nucleotides matching TRBD1. The CDR3 is 15 residues long. Losses at the gene ends were 6 bases for V and 6 bases for J; bases not matched to a gene: 7. CDR1 MDHEN and CDR2 SYDVKM come from the germline V gene. The CDR3 loop is CASRLGQGGNSPLHF. Written as DNA, the CDR3 is TGTGCCAGCAGACTCGGACAGGGAGGTAATTCACCCCTCCACTTT.